This passage covers 3 T cell receptor beta chains from one sample sequenced in a study of OX40 agonist ivuxolimab in advanced cancers. Using immunoSEQ multiplex PCR, the repertoire was profiled, and TCRdb retains in-frame clones only, with some absent. The table lists approximately 44,000 clones, about four fifths of them singletons. Source: CD4+ or CD8+ T cells sorted from blood, taken in a trial of the OX40 agonist ivuxolimab. Receptors were obtained from an adult with an advanced solid tumor such as melanoma, head and neck, liver or kidney cancer.

The chain employs TRBV7-9 and TRBJ1-1; possible D gene TRBD1, 6 bases. Per germline, CDR1 SEHNR and CDR2 FQNEAQ (reference sequence). Trimming left V 4 bases short and J 0 bases short, with 9 bases between. The CDR3 spans 14 residues. The CDR3 loop reads CASSSQGMNTEAFF. The DNA for the CDR3 is TGTGCCAGCAGCTCCCAGGGGATGAACACTGAAGCTTTCTTT.

This chain joins TRBV5-1 and TRBJ2-7; D might be TRBD2 (5 bases). This CDR3 spans 14 amino acids. The V gene's germline CDR1 is SGHRS and CDR2 YFSETQ. V gave up 4 bases and J gave up 0 bases, with 11 bases separating them. CDR3 sequence reads: CASSGGLNSYEQYF. The CDR3 DNA reads TGCGCCAGCAGCGGCGGACTGAACTCCTACGAGCAGTACTTC.

The chain joins TRBV19 to TRBJ2-7, with D unclear. In germline, CDR1 is LNHDA, CDR2 SQIVND (reference sequence). The V gene lost 4 bases and the J gene lost 0 bases, with 10 bases spanning the gap. This CDR3 spans 14 amino acids. The CDR3: CASSKAGTSYEQYF. In nucleotides, the CDR3 is TGTGCCAGTAGTAAGGCAGGAACCTCCTACGAGCAGTACTTC. The full variable domain, completed using reference TRBV19 and TRBJ2-7, is DGGITQSPKYLFRKEGQNVTLSCEQNLNHDAMYWYRQDPGQGLRLIYYSQIVNDFQKGDIAEGYSVSREKKESFPLTVTSAQKNPTAFYLCASSKAGTSYEQYFGPGTRLTVT.